These T cell receptor beta chains were read from a single sample in a study of blood T cell repertoires in COVID-19. Repertoires were generated with immunoSEQ multiplex PCR, while TCRdb's copy carries only in-frame clones and drops some. The top ten hold around 5.8% of the sample, which has just over 200,000 clones, around three quarters seen once. Sequencing input: peripheral blood. The receptors were sampled from a woman in her sixties or seventies with acute or convalescent COVID-19. Each CDR3 is given with its conserved first and last residue. D genes are given only for firm matches. Where a row states a size, it is once, few, many or the class of an expanded clone; other rows omit it.

NA,NA,TRBJ1-6,TRBV18,CASSRLRDLTLYNSPLHF,TGTGCCAGCTCACGCCTCCGCGATCTCACCCTCTATAATTCACCCCTCCACTTT
TRBD2,NA,TRBJ2-7,TRBV27,CASSRGLAGLVYEQYF,TGTGCCAGCAGTAGAGGACTAGCGGGACTAGTCTACGAGCAGTACTTC
TRBD1,NA,TRBJ2-2,TRBV2,CASSVRTGDSGELFF,TGTGCCAGCAGTGTTCGGACAGGGGACAGCGGGGAGCTGTTTTTT
NA,NA,TRBJ2-6,TRBV29-1,CSVEGGSGANVLTF,TGCAGCGTTGAAGGCGGCTCTGGGGCCAACGTCCTGACTTTC
NA,NA,TRBJ2-1,TRBV7-9,CASSLGSLAPYNEQFF,TGTGCCAGCAGCTTAGGTTCGCTAGCACCATACAATGAGCAGTTCTTC
NA,NA,TRBJ2-7,TRBV5-1,CASSLVDSTAYEQYF,TGCGCCAGCAGCTTGGTGGACAGCACGGCCTACGAGCAGTACTTC
NA,NA,TRBJ2-5,TRBV6-6,CASSYSASTETQYF,TGTGCCAGCAGTTACTCGGCATCCACGGAGACCCAGTACTTC
NA,NA,TRBJ1-6,TRBV7-2,CASSLDRDSPLHF,TGTGCCAGCAGCTTAGACAGGGACTCACCCCTCCACTTT
NA,NA,TRBJ1-2,TRBV19,CASLAHDRSYGYTF,TGTGCCAGTCTGGCCCATGACAGAAGCTATGGCTACACCTTC
NA,few,TRBJ1-5,TRBV2,CASSVGGQSGNQPQHF,TGTGCCAGCAGTGTAGGAGGACAGTCGGGCAATCAGCCCCAGCATTTT
TRBD1,NA,TRBJ2-3,TRBV24-1,CATGAAGRGDTQYF,TGTGCCACGGGAGCTGCGGGCAGGGGGGATACGCAGTATTTT
NA,once,TRBJ2-7,TRBV27,CASSDLSGITYEQYF,TGTGCCAGCAGTGACCTTAGCGGTATAACCTACGAGCAGTACTTC
TRBD1,NA,TRBJ1-2,TRBV7-9,CASSSGQGEGGYTF,TGTGCCAGCAGCTCCGGACAGGGGGAAGGTGGCTACACCTTC
NA,NA,TRBJ2-2,TRBV19,CASSMAGGYTGELFF,TGTGCCAGTAGTATGGCAGGAGGGTACACCGGGGAGCTGTTTTTT
TRBD2,NA,TRBJ2-3,TRBV5-1,CASSLGLAGRADTQYF,TGCGCCAGCAGCTTGGGACTAGCGGGAAGGGCAGATACGCAGTATTTT
NA,NA,TRBJ2-3,TRBV5-1,CASTRGGITDTQYF,TGCGCCAGCACTCGTGGGGGGATCACAGATACGCAGTATTTT